Sequencing of this TCR beta chain was carried out in a study of cytomegalovirus exposure and HLA in healthy donors. The wider study: Early released data had tens of millions of unique TCRs, all coming from HLA-typed donors.

The CDR3 spans 16 residues. From germline, CDR1 is LNHNV and CDR2 YYDKDF (reference sequence). Trimming removed 5 bases at V and 0 bases at J, with 14 bases between. Primers for the PCR totalled 60 Vbeta and 13 Jbeta. Sequencing was performed with immunoSEQ multiplex PCR; in TCRdb, only in-frame clones are kept and a portion is missing. Of 150,000 or so clones in the sample, around 79% are singletons; the top ten hold approximately 8%. This clonotype was sampled from a man aged 25 to 40 in good health and CMV-seropositive. Sequenced material: PBMCs. The genes are TRBV15 and TRBJ1-3; no definite D call. The CDR3 nucleotides read TGTGCCACCAGCTCGAACCTCAGGTACTCTGGAAACACCATATATTTT. Encoded protein: CATSSNLRYSGNTIYF.